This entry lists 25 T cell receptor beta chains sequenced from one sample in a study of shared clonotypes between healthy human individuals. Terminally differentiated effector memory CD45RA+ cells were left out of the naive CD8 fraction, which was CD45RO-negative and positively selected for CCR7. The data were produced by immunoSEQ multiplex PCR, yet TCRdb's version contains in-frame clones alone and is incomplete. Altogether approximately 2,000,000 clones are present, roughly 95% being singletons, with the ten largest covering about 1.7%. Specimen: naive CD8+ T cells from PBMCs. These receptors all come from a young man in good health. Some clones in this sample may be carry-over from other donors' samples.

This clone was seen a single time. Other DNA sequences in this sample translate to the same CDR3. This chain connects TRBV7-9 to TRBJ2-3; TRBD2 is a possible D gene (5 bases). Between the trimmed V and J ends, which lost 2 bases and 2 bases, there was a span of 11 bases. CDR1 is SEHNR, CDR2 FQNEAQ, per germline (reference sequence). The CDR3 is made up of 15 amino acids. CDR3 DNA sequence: TGTGCCAGCAGCTTACCGGGGATATCCACAGATACGCAGTATTTT. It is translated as CASSLPGISTDTQYF.

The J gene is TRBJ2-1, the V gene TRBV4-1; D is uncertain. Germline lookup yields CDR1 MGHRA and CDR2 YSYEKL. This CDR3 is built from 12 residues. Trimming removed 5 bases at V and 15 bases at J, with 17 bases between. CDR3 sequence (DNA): TGCGCCAGCAGCACACCGGGCCCTCCTCCGTTCTTC. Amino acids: CASSTPGPPPFF.

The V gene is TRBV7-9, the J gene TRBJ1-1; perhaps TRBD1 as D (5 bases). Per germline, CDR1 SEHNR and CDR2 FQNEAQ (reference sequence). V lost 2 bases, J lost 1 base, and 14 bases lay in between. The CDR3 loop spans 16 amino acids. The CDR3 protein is CASSLWGRGENTEAFF. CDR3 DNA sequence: TGTGCCAGCAGCTTATGGGGACGCGGGGAGAACACTGAAGCTTTCTTT.

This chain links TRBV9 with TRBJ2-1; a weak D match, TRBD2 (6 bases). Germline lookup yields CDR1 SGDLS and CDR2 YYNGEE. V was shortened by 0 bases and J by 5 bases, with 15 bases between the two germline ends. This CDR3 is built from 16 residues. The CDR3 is CASSVVGSGVNNEQFF. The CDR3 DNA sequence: TGTGCCAGCAGCGTAGTCGGATCGGGAGTGAACAATGAGCAGTTCTTC.

CDR3 protein: CASSNQGANYGYTF. CDR3 DNA sequence: TGTGCCAGCAGCAATCAGGGGGCTAACTATGGCTACACCTTC. This chain connects TRBV11-2 to TRBJ1-2; 7 nucleotides align to TRBD1. This CDR3 is 14 amino acids long. Germline CDR1 and CDR2: SGHAT and FQNNGV. J was trimmed by 0 bases and V by 5 bases; bases with no gene match: 3.

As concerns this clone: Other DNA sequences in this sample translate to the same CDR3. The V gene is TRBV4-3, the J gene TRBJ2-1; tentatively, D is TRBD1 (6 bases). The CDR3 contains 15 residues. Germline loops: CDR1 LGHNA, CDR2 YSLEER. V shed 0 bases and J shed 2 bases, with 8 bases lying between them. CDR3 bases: TGCGCCAGCAGCCAAGACAGGGGAACCTACAATGAGCAGTTCTTC. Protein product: CASSQDRGTYNEQFF.

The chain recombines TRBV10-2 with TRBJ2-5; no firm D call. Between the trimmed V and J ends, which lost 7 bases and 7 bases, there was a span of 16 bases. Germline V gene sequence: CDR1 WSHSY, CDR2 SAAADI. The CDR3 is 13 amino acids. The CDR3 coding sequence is TGCGCCAGCACCGCCGGGTCGCTGGGGACCCAGTACTTC. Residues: CASTAGSLGTQYF.

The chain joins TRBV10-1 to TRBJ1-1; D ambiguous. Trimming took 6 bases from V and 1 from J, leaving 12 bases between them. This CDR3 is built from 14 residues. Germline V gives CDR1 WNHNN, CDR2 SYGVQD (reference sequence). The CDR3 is CASSRGEGNTEAFF. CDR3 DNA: TGCGCCAGCAGCCGCGGGGAGGGGAACACTGAAGCTTTCTTT.

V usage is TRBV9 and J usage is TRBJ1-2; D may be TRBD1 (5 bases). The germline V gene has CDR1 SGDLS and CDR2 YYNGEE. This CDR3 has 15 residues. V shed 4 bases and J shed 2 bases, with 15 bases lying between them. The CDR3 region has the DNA TGTGCCAGCAGCCTCTTTGACAGAGACAACTATGGCTACACCTTC. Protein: CASSLFDRDNYGYTF.

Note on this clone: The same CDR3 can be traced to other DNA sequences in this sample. CDR3 nucleotide sequence: TGTGCCAGCAGAGGAGGGAACACTGAAGCTTTCTTT. Protein product: CASRGGNTEAFF. This rearrangement joins TRBV28 to TRBJ1-1; D ambiguous. The CDR3 runs to 12 residues. V was shortened by 6 bases and J by 1 base, with 6 bases between the two germline ends. Germline values: CDR1 MDHEN, CDR2 SYDVKM. Based on the CDR3 plus reference TRBV28 and TRBJ1-1, the full variable domain is DVKVTQSSRYLVKRTGEKVFLECVQDMDHENMFWYRQDPGLGLRLIYFSYDVKMKEKGDIPEGYSVSREKKERFSLILESASTNQTSMYLCASRGGNTEAFFGQGTRLTVV.

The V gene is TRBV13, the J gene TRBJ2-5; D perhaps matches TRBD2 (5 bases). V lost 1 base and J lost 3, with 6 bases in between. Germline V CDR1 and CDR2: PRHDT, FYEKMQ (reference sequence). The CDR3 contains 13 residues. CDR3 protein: CASSLAGKETQYF. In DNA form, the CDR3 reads TGTGCCAGCAGCTTAGCCGGGAAAGAGACCCAGTACTTC.

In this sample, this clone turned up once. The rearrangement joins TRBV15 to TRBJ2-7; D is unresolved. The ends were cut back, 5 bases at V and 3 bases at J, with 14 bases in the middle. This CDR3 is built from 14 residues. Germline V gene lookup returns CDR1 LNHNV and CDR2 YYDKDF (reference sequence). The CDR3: CATSSPESFYEQYF. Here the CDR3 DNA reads TGTGCCACCAGCTCGCCGGAGTCCTTCTACGAGCAGTACTTC.

This CDR3 is CSVSHLAGPTGGTDTQYF. CDR3 DNA sequence: TGCAGCGTTTCGCACCTAGCGGGACCGACAGGGGGGACAGATACGCAGTATTTT. The chain carries TRBV29-1 and TRBJ2-3; D possibly matches TRBD1 or TRBD2 (9 bases each). Trimming took 5 bases from V and 3 from J, leaving 27 bases between them. Germline CDR1 and CDR2: SQVTM and ANQGSEA. The CDR3 length is 18 residues.

CDR3: CASRRLAGGDGYTF. CDR3 nucleotides: TGTGCCAGCAGACGGTTGGCAGGGGGCGATGGCTACACCTTC. The chain carries TRBV28 and TRBJ1-2, with 8 positions matching TRBD1. The CDR3 extends over 14 amino acids. Per the germline V gene, CDR1 is MDHEN and CDR2 is SYDVKM. V was clipped by 6 bases and J by 6 bases; unmatched bases: 9.

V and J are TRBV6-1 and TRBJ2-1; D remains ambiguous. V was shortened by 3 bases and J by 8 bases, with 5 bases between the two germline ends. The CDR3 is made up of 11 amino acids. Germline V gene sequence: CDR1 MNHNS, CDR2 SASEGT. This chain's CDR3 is CASSEQDEQFF. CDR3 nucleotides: TGTGCCAGCAGTGAGCAGGATGAGCAGTTCTTC.

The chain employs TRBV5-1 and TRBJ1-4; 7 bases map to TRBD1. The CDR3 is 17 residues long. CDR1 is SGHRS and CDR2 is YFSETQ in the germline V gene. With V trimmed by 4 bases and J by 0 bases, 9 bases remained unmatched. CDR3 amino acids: CASSVTGYLTTNEKLFF. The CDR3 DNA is TGCGCCAGCAGCGTGACAGGGTACCTTACAACTAATGAAAAACTGTTTTTT.

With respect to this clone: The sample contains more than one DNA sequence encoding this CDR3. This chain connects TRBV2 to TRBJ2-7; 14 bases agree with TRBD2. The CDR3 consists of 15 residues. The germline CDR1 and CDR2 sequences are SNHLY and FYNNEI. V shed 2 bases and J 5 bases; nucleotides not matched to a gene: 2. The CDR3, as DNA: TGTGCCAGCAGTGAACCGGGACTAGCGGGAGACGAGCAGTACTTC. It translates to CASSEPGLAGDEQYF.

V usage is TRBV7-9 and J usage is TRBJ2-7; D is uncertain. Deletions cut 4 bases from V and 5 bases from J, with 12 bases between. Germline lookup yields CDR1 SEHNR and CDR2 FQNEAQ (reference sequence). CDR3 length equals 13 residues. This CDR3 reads CASSSLRTDEQYF. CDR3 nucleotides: TGTGCCAGCAGCTCCCTTCGGACGGACGAGCAGTACTTC.

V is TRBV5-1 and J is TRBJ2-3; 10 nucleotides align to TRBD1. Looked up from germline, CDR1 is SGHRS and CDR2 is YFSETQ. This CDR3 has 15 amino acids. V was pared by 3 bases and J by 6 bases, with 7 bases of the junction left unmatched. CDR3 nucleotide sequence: TGCGCCAGCAGCTACGGGACAGGGGTGTTGGATACGCAGTATTTT. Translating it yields CASSYGTGVLDTQYF. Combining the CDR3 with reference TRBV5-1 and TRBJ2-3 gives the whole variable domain KAGVTQTPRYLIKTRGQQVTLSCSPISGHRSVSWYQQTPGQGLQFLFEYFSETQRNKGNFPGRFSGRQFSNSRSEMNVSTLELGDSALYLCASSYGTGVLDTQYFGPGTRLTVL.

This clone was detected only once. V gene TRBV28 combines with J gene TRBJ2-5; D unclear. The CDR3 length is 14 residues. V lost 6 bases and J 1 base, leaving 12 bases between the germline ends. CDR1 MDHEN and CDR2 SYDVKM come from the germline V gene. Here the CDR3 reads CASSPLSTQETQYF. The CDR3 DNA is TGTGCCAGCAGCCCCCTTTCTACCCAAGAGACCCAGTACTTC.

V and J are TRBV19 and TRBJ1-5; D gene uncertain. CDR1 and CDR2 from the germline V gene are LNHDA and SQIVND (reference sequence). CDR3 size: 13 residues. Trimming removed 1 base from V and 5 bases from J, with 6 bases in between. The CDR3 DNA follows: TGTGCCAGTAGTATAGCCGACCATCAGCCCCAGCATTTT. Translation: CASSIADHQPQHF.

Here the CDR3 DNA reads TGTGCCAGCAGCTTAGGGGTCGTGGATGGCTACACCTTC. This encodes CASSLGVVDGYTF. This chain uses TRBV7-9 with TRBJ1-2; D gene ambiguous. CDR3 size: 13 residues. V gave up 1 base and J gave up 6 bases, with 9 bases separating them. The V gene's germline CDR1 is SEHNR and CDR2 FQNEAQ (reference sequence).

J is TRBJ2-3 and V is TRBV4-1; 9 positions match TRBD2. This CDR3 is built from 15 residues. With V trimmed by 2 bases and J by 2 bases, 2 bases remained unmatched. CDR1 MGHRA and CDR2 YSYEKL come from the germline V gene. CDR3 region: CASSQIAGATDTQYF. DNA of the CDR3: TGCGCCAGCAGCCAAATAGCGGGAGCCACAGATACGCAGTATTTT.

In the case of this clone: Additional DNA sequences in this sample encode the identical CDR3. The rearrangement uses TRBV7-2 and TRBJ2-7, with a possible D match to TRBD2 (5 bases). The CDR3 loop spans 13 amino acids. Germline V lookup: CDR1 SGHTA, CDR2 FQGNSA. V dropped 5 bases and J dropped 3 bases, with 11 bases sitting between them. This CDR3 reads CASSPRGFYEQYF. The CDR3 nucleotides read TGTGCCAGCAGCCCTCGAGGGTTCTACGAGCAGTACTTC.

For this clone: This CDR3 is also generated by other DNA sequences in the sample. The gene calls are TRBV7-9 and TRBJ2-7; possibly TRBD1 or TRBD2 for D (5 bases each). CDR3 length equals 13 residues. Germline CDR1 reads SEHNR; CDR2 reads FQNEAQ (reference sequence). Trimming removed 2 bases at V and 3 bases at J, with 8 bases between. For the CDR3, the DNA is TGTGCCAGCAGCTTAAGGGACCGCTACGAGCAGTACTTC. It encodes CASSLRDRYEQYF.